Below are 24 T cell receptor beta chains sequenced from a single sample in a study of response to subunit inactivated influenza vaccine. TCRdb redid the calling of the RT-PCR reads with MiXCR, one entry per CDR3 protein. The table has more than 600,000 distinct CDR3 sequences, approximately 17% seen once; the top ten hold roughly a tenth. The source material was PBMCs from blood, sampled approximately 5 days after vaccination. Source of these receptors: a middle-aged man who received an inactivated influenza vaccine.

The CDR3: CASSSIGGAEQFF. CDR3 in DNA: TGTGCCAGCAGTTCTATCGGGGGCGCTGAGCAGTTCTTC. The chain carries TRBV12-3 or TRBV12-4 and TRBJ2-1; perhaps D is TRBD1 or TRBD2 (6 bases each). The CDR3 sequence is 13 residues long. Trimming left V 4 bases short and J 9 bases short, with 13 bases between.

This clonotype was counted many times. The J gene is TRBJ1-1, the V gene TRBV29-1, with D hard to call. The CDR3 is 12 residues long. In germline, CDR1 is SQVTM, CDR2 ANQGSEA. The V end lost 4 bases, the J end lost 1 base, and 7 bases lay between the germline ends. In nucleotides, the CDR3 is TGCAGCGTTGCCCGATCGAACACTGAAGCTTTCTTT. This sequence encodes CSVARSNTEAFF.

As regards this clonotype: At one of its ends the junction is not consistent with the germline gene, which may arise from a read error. The gene calls are TRBV7-2 and TRBJ2-5, with D tentatively TRBD1 or TRBD2 (5 bases each). Germline CDR1 is SGHTA and CDR2 is FQGNSA. This CDR3 is built from 15 residues. CDR3 DNA sequence: TGTGCCGGCAGCTATGGGGGAGTTTCAGGAAAGACCCAGTACTTC. It is translated as CAGSYGGVSGKTQYF.

The V call is TRBV20-1, the J call TRBJ2-7; 13 positions agree with TRBD2. The CDR3 sequence is 14 residues long. Looked up from germline, CDR1 is DFQATT and CDR2 is SNEGSKA (reference sequence). The CDR3 coding sequence is TGCAGCGCCACCGGACTAGCGGGGGTGGGGGAGCAGTACTTC. It specifies CSATGLAGVGEQYF.

In its sample, this clonotype was seen a few times. This chain joins TRBV20-1 and TRBJ2-7; weak D call: TRBD1 (7 bases). Per germline, CDR1 DFQATT and CDR2 SNEGSKA (reference sequence). Trimming took off 6 bases at V and 6 bases at J, with 21 bases between the two ends. CDR3 length: 14 residues. The chain's CDR3 is CSAGAGQTTSEQYF. CDR3 DNA sequence: TGCAGTGCCGGTGCGGGACAGACTACAAGCGAGCAGTACTTC.

This chain joins TRBV21-1 and TRBJ2-5; TRBD1, as called in the table, went unchecked against the DNA. TRBV21-1 is given as a pseudogene. The CDR3 extends over 15 amino acids. CDR3 bases: TGTGCCAGCAGCAATTTGGGGGCGCGGGTAGAGACCCAGTACTTC. It translates to CASSNLGARVETQYF.

The chain combines TRBV10-2 with TRBJ2-3, with 8 positions matching TRBD2. V was pared by 9 bases and J by 3 bases, with 8 bases of the junction left unmatched. Germline V gene data show CDR1 as WSHSY and CDR2 as SAAADI. The CDR3 is made up of 14 amino acids. The CDR3 spells CASTRSGGTDTQYF. CDR3 bases: TGCGCCAGTACGCGGAGCGGGGGAACAGATACGCAGTATTTT.

This clonotype has just a few counts. V is TRBV20-1 and J is TRBJ2-1; 11 positions agree with TRBD2. J gave up 0 bases and V 0 bases, and 7 bases lay outside the gene matches. Germline V lookup: CDR1 DFQATT, CDR2 SNEGSKA (reference sequence). The CDR3 loop spans 18 amino acids. This chain's CDR3 is CSAREASGGTSSYNEQFF. In nucleotides, the CDR3 is TGCAGTGCTAGAGAAGCTAGCGGGGGGACCAGCTCCTACAATGAGCAGTTCTTC.

This chain links TRBV6-1 with TRBJ1-2; no definite D call. In germline, CDR1 is MNHNS, CDR2 SASEGT. V was shortened by 4 bases and J by 2 bases, with 8 bases between the two germline ends. The CDR3 spans 13 residues. The CDR3 region has the DNA TGTGCCAGCAGTGTCGAGTTCAACTATGGCTACACCTTC. Its translation: CASSVEFNYGYTF.

The V gene is TRBV10-3, the J gene TRBJ2-1, with a weak D call TRBD2 (6 bases). CDR3 length: 14 residues. Trimming left V 6 bases short and J 6 bases short, with 15 bases between. The germline V gene encodes CDR1 ENHRY and CDR2 SYGVKD. In DNA form, the CDR3 reads TGTGCCATCAGATACGGGAGTGACCCCAATGAGCAGTTCTTC. This sequence encodes CAIRYGSDPNEQFF.

The chain recombines TRBV9 with TRBJ1-1; TRBD1 is a possible D gene (6 bases). This CDR3 is built from 15 residues. From germline, CDR1 is SGDLS and CDR2 YYNGEE. V shed 3 bases and J shed 0 bases, with 12 bases lying between them. Here the CDR3 DNA reads TGTGCCAGCAGCGGCGGACAGAACATGAACACTGAAGCTTTCTTT. Its translation is CASSGGQNMNTEAFF.

This chain uses TRBV18 with TRBJ2-7, with D tentatively TRBD2 (5 bases). Between the trimmed V and J ends, which lost 3 bases and 2 bases, there was a span of 14 bases. CDR1 is KGHSH and CDR2 is LQKENI in the germline V gene. The CDR3 is made up of 15 amino acids. The CDR3: CASSPRSGATYEQYF. The CDR3 bases are TGTGCCAGCTCACCTCGGAGCGGAGCTACCTACGAGCAGTACTTC.

In this sample, this clonotype turned up a few times. V is TRBV6-2 or TRBV6-3 and J is TRBJ2-7; no reliable D call. The CDR3 is 14 amino acids. V shed 2 bases and J shed 2 bases, with 10 bases lying between them. Germline V gives CDR1 MNHEY, CDR2 SVGEGT. The CDR3, as DNA: TGTGCCAGCAGTTACCCTCCGAGAGCCTACGAGCAGTACTTC. Residues: CASSYPPRAYEQYF.

This clonotype was detected a few times. The CDR3 DNA reads as TGTGCCAGCAGCTTGGTGGCCGGTGGCGGAGACACCGGGGAGCTGTTTTTT. Residues: CASSLVAGGGDTGELFF. The rearrangement links TRBV5-5 to TRBJ2-2; D unclear. Trimming shortened V by 0 bases and J by 3 bases, and 15 bases separated the two germline ends. Germline V gene sequence: CDR1 SGHKS, CDR2 YYEKEE (reference sequence). The CDR3 covers 17 residues.

The chain employs TRBV20-1 and TRBJ2-7; possible D gene TRBD2, 6 bases. Per germline, CDR1 DFQATT and CDR2 SNEGSKA (reference sequence). This CDR3 comprises 14 residues. With 5 bases removed from V and 2 bases from J, the gap between germline ends came to 16 bases. As DNA, the CDR3 is TGCAGTGCTCCCCCCAGCGGGCCACCCTACGAGCAGTACTTC. It is translated as CSAPPSGPPYEQYF.

This clonotype came up many times. The CDR3 bases are TGTGCCAGCAGCAAGGGACTAGCGGGAGTAGGAGATGAGCAGTTCTTC. Encoded protein: CASSKGLAGVGDEQFF. This sequence joins TRBV7-8 and TRBJ2-1, with 14 bases lining up with TRBD2. Germline CDR1 reads SGHVS; CDR2 reads FQNEAQ. The CDR3 extends over 16 amino acids. V lost 5 bases to trimming and J lost 8 bases; unmatched junction nucleotides: 8.

This clonotype was counted only a few times. The chain couples TRBV5-6 to TRBJ1-5, with 8 nucleotides matching TRBD1. Germline CDR1 SGHDT, CDR2 YYEEEE. The V gene end was trimmed by 0 bases and the J gene end by 13 bases; junction bases not matched to a gene: 3. CDR3 length: 12 residues. The CDR3 sequence: CASSLGTGSQHF. CDR3 coding DNA: TGTGCCAGCAGCTTGGGGACAGGGAGTCAGCATTTT.

The chain couples TRBV2 to TRBJ1-5, with D possibly matching TRBD1 (5 bases). Germline CDR1 and CDR2: SNHLY and FYNNEI. V was shortened by 8 bases and J by 3 bases, with 8 bases between the two germline ends. The CDR3 is made up of 12 amino acids. The CDR3 nucleotides are TGTGCCAGCGGGACGTCCAATCAGCCCCAGCATTTT. This gives the protein CASGTSNQPQHF.

This clonotype has a handful of counts. The genes are TRBV6-2 or TRBV6-3 and TRBJ1-5, with D unresolved. In germline, CDR1 is MNHEY, CDR2 SVGEGT. The V and J ends lost 7 bases and 3 bases respectively, with 7 bases between them. The length of the CDR3 is 12 residues. The CDR3: CASKDFNQPQHF. Written as DNA, the CDR3 is TGTGCCAGCAAGGACTTCAATCAGCCCCAGCATTTT.

This clonotype has ten or more counts. V usage is TRBV7-2 and J usage is TRBJ2-1; the D gene could be TRBD1 or TRBD2 (5 bases each). The germline CDR1 and CDR2 sequences are SGHTA and FQGNSA. V lost 6 bases to trimming and J lost 7 bases, with 22 bases between them. This CDR3 comprises 16 residues. The chain's CDR3 is CASRPAGPGTRNEQFF. Here the CDR3 DNA reads TGTGCCAGCAGGCCTGCCGGTCCAGGGACGAGAAATGAGCAGTTCTTC.

The chain has TRBV7-9 and TRBJ1-2; D is unresolved. V gave up 2 bases and J gave up 5 bases, with 9 bases separating them. CDR3 length: 13 amino acids. From germline, CDR1 is SEHNR and CDR2 FQNEAQ (reference sequence). CDR3 sequence reads: CASSLLTEYGYTF. The DNA of the CDR3 is TGTGCCAGCAGCTTACTCACGGAATATGGCTACACCTTC. Combining the CDR3 with reference TRBV7-9 and TRBJ1-2 gives the whole variable domain DTGVSQNPRHKITKRGQNVTFRCDPISEHNRLYWYRQTLGQGPEFLTYFQNEAQLEKSRLLSDRFSAERPKGSFSTLEIQRTEQGDSAMYLCASSLLTEYGYTFGSGTRLTVV.

The gene calls are TRBV9 and TRBJ1-5; D is undetermined. Germline CDR1 SGDLS, CDR2 YYNGEE. The CDR3 is made up of 15 amino acids. V lost 4 bases to trimming and J lost 7 bases, with 18 bases between them. CDR3 residues: CASSPEGGSWQPQHF. CDR3 sequence (DNA): TGTGCCAGCAGCCCCGAGGGAGGGAGCTGGCAGCCCCAGCATTTT. Full variable domain (rest looked up from reference TRBV9 and TRBJ1-5): DSGVTQTPKHLITATGQRVTLRCSPRSGDLSVYWYQQSLDQGLQFLIQYYNGEERAKGNILERFSAQQFPDLHSELNLSSLELGDSALYFCASSPEGGSWQPQHFGDGTRLSIL.

The CDR3 bases are TGCGCCAGCAGCCCGGCGACAGGCGACTATGGCTACACCTTC. It translates to CASSPATGDYGYTF. The gene calls are TRBV5-1 and TRBJ1-2; D perhaps matches TRBD1 (6 bases). The CDR3 spans 14 residues. With 4 bases removed from V and 3 bases from J, the gap between germline ends came to 13 bases. CDR1 is SGHRS and CDR2 is YFSETQ in the germline V gene.

The chain carries TRBV7-9 and TRBJ2-4; the match to TRBD1 covers 11 bases. The junction had 2 bases not matched to a gene; V was cut back by 1 base and J by 9 bases. Germline V gene sequence: CDR1 SEHNR, CDR2 FQNEAQ (reference sequence). The CDR3 is 14 residues long. The CDR3 bases are TGTGCCAGCAGCTTAGGGACAGGGGGCTTCATTCAGTACTTC. Its protein product is CASSLGTGGFIQYF.